The 14 T cell receptor beta chains presented below share a single source sample, sequenced in a study of CD8+ T cells in alopecia areata. Treatment noted: oral pan-JAK inhibitor, 5-10 mg twice daily. As the sequencing template, cDNA was produced by extracting RNA and reverse transcribing it. TCRdb keeps only in-frame clones here, not all; method: immunoSEQ multiplex PCR. The sample includes 90,000 to 120,000 clones, roughly 84% of them seen just once. Sequenced here: CD8+ T cells sorted from blood, sampled at week 24, from a patient treated with tofacitinib. These TCRs come from a human donor with alopecia areata.

The chain employs TRBV10-3 and TRBJ2-1, with D unresolved. The V end lost 10 bases, the J end lost 3 bases, and 10 bases lay between the germline ends. Germline V gene data show CDR1 as ENHRY and CDR2 as SYGVKD. This CDR3 spans 12 amino acids. For the CDR3, the DNA is TGTGCCACGAACTGGGGCTACAATGAGCAGTTCTTC. Protein sequence: CATNWGYNEQFF.

The chain employs TRBV2 and TRBJ2-7; no firm D call. V was shortened by 1 base and J by 4 bases, with 8 bases between the two germline ends. The CDR3 has 13 amino acids. The V gene's germline CDR1 is SNHLY and CDR2 FYNNEI. The CDR3 loop is CASSEGSGYEQYF. The CDR3 DNA is TGTGCCAGCAGTGAAGGTTCCGGGTACGAGCAGTACTTC.

Here the CDR3 reads CSAPLEDSTQYF. DNA of the CDR3: TGCAGCGCCCCCCTGGAGGATTCGACCCAGTACTTC. J is TRBJ2-5 and V is TRBV29-1; maybe TRBD2 (5 bases). The CDR3 is made up of 12 amino acids. Germline CDR1 SQVTM, CDR2 ANQGSEA. Trimming took 7 bases from V and 7 from J, leaving 16 bases between them.

CDR3 in DNA: TGTGCCAGCAGCTTAGAGGGAGGTAGGGAGACCCAGTACTTC. It specifies CASSLEGGRETQYF. V is TRBV11-3 and J is TRBJ2-5, with D tentatively TRBD2 (6 bases). The CDR3 totals 14 residues. Trimming pared 0 bases from V and 5 bases from J, leaving 10 bases between. CDR1 is SGHNT, CDR2 YENEEA, per germline.

The rearrangement uses TRBV27 and TRBJ2-7; 11 bases align to TRBD2. The V and J ends lost 4 bases and 2 bases, in that order; junction bases with no gene match: 10. CDR1 and CDR2 (germline): MNHEY, SMNVEV (reference sequence). This CDR3 is 17 amino acids long. The CDR3 spells CASSSSSSGGIAYEQYF. DNA of the CDR3: TGTGCCAGCAGTTCGTCTTCTAGCGGGGGGATCGCCTACGAGCAGTACTTC.

V is TRBV7-9 and J is TRBJ1-2; D possibly corresponds to TRBD1 (5 bases). Trimming took 2 bases from V and 4 from J, leaving 11 bases between them. In germline, CDR1 is SEHNR, CDR2 FQNEAQ (reference sequence). The CDR3 is made up of 14 amino acids. The CDR3 DNA reads as TGTGCCAGCAGCTTACAAGGCCAGGGCTATGGCTACACCTTC. This encodes CASSLQGQGYGYTF.

The rearrangement links TRBV7-6 to TRBJ2-1, with D possibly matching TRBD1 (5 bases). Deletions cut 0 bases from V and 10 bases from J, with 16 bases between. The length of the CDR3 is 15 residues. The germline V gene encodes CDR1 SGHVS and CDR2 FNYEAQ. Here the CDR3 reads CASSLAALGAREQFF. DNA of the CDR3: TGTGCCAGCAGCTTAGCTGCCCTAGGGGCTCGAGAGCAGTTCTTC.

This clone was counted once. V is TRBV5-1 and J is TRBJ2-3, with D possibly matching TRBD1 (5 bases). CDR1 SGHRS and CDR2 YFSETQ come from the germline V gene. The V end lost 3 bases, the J end lost 2 bases, and 10 bases lay between the germline ends. CDR3 length: 14 residues. For the CDR3, the DNA is TGCGCCAGCAGCTGGGGCAGGTACACAGATACGCAGTATTTT. Residues: CASSWGRYTDTQYF.

The rearrangement uses TRBV5-6 and TRBJ2-1; 7 bases are a match to TRBD2. The CDR3 runs to 11 residues. Germline V gene lookup returns CDR1 SGHDT and CDR2 YYEEEE. Germline trimming cut 0 bases from V and 14 bases from J; bases unmatched to any gene: 2. CDR3 DNA: TGTGCCAGCAGCTTGGGGACTAGGGAGTTCTTC. It translates to CASSLGTREFF.

This clone has only a few counts. This chain connects TRBV4-3 to TRBJ2-7, with D perhaps TRBD1 or TRBD2 (5 bases each). This CDR3 has 17 amino acids. Trimming took off 0 bases at V and 3 bases at J, with 18 bases between the two ends. Germline CDR1 LGHNA, CDR2 YSLEER. CDR3 sequence: CASSQDNGAGFFYEQYF. CDR3 nucleotides: TGCGCCAGCAGCCAAGATAACGGGGCAGGTTTCTTCTACGAGCAGTACTTC.

The chain recombines TRBV4-1 with TRBJ1-2; 7 bases are a match to TRBD1. Germline assignment: CDR1 MGHRA and CDR2 YSYEKL. Losses at the gene ends were 1 base for V and 5 bases for J; bases not matched to a gene: 4. The CDR3 is 14 amino acids. CDR3 in DNA: TGCGCCAGCAGCCAAGCAGGGGGGGAATATGGCTACACCTTC. Its translation is CASSQAGGEYGYTF.

The J gene is TRBJ1-6, the V gene TRBV5-1, with 7 bases fitting TRBD1. The CDR3 is 14 residues long. V lost 3 bases, J lost 5 bases, and 2 bases stayed unmatched. Germline V gene sequence: CDR1 SGHRS, CDR2 YFSETQ. The CDR3 protein is CASSSGTDNSPLHF. The CDR3 coding sequence is TGCGCCAGCAGCTCCGGGACAGATAATTCACCCCTCCACTTT.

The chain joins TRBV29-1 to TRBJ2-6; D gene unclear. The CDR3 loop spans 16 amino acids. Germline loops: CDR1 SQVTM, CDR2 ANQGSEA. V was shortened by 3 bases and J by 0 bases, with 12 bases between the two germline ends. This chain's CDR3 is CSVEAVAHSGANVLTF. The DNA for the CDR3 is TGCAGCGTTGAGGCCGTAGCTCACTCTGGGGCCAACGTCCTGACTTTC. Complete variable domain (other parts from reference TRBV29-1 and TRBJ2-6): SAVISQKPSRDICQRGTSLTIQCQVDSQVTMMFWYRQQPGQSLTLIATANQGSEATYESGFVIDKFPISRPNLTFSTLTVSNMSPEDSSIYLCSVEAVAHSGANVLTFGAGSRLTVL.

CDR3 nucleotide sequence: TGTGCCAGCAGCCCCCGACAGGGACCTTATGGCTACACCTTC. The encoded protein is CASSPRQGPYGYTF. The rearrangement uses TRBV7-6 and TRBJ1-2, with 7 bases lining up with TRBD1. Germline V gene sequence: CDR1 SGHVS, CDR2 FNYEAQ. This CDR3 is built from 14 residues. The V segment lost 5 bases and the J segment 5 bases; nucleotides outside the gene matches: 8.